This T cell receptor beta chain was obtained from a study of shared clonotypes between healthy human individuals. Study results and limitations: Limited genetic and exposure-history diversity came from having few donors.

The material for each subset, its genomic DNA, was split evenly across several immunoSEQ plates. Original methodology: ImmunoSEQ supplied junction-only sequences lacking quality scores, so filtering was different. Repertoires were generated with immunoSEQ multiplex PCR, while TCRdb's copy carries only in-frame clones and drops some. That table is the source of V, J and clone size, and D and trimming were worked out from the DNA. The sample contains around 620,000 clones, roughly 95% of which appear only once. Terminally differentiated effector memory CD45RA+ cells were left out of the naive CD8 fraction, which was CD45RO-negative and positively selected for CCR7. None of the donors, who were healthy HIV-negative adults, had recently had acute infections or vaccinations. About this clone: Antigen unknown.

This CDR3 is built from 15 residues. Trimming cost V 5 bases and J 6 bases; bases outside gene matches: 8. CDR1 is MDHEN and CDR2 is SYDVKM in the germline V gene. Sequences were obtained from naive CD8+ T cells sorted from blood. The chain links TRBV28 to TRBJ2-2, with TRBD2 matching 8 bases. The sequence was obtained from a woman aged 30 to 39 in good health. CDR3 in amino acids: CASSLPRTSPGELFF. As DNA, the CDR3 is TGTGCCAGCAGTCTGCCCAGGACTAGCCCCGGGGAGCTGTTTTTT.